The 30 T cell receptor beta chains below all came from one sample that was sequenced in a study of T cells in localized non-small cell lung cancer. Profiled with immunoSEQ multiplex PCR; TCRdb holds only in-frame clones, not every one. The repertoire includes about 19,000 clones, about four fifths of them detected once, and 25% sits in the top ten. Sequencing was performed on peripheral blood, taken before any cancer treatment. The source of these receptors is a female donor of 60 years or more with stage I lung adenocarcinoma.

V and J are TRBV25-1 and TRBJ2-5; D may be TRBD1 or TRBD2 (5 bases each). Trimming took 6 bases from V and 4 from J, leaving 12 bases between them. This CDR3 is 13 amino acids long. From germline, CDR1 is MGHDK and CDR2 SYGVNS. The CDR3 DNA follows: TGTGCCAGCAGCTCACTTGGGGGAGAGACCCAGTACTTC. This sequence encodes CASSSLGGETQYF.

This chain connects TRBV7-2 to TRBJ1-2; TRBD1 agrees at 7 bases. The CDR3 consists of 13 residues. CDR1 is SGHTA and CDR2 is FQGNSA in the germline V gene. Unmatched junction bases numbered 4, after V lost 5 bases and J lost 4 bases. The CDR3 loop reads CASSTGDGYGYTF. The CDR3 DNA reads TGTGCCAGCAGCACAGGGGACGGCTATGGCTACACCTTC.

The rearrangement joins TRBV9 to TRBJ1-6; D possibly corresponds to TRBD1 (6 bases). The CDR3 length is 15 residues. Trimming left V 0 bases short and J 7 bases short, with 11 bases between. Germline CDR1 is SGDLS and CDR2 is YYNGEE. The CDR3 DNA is TGTGCCAGCAGCGTAGGAACAGGGTGGAATTCACCCCTCCACTTT. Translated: CASSVGTGWNSPLHF.

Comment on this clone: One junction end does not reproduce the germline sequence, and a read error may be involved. The CDR3 sequence is CASSVVYRGNAEAFF. CDR3 coding DNA: TGTGCCAGCAGCGTAGTCTACAGGGGGAACGCTGAAGCTTTCTTT. The chain has TRBV9 and TRBJ1-1; 8 bases align to TRBD1. Germline CDR1 is SGDLS and CDR2 is YYNGEE. This CDR3 has 15 amino acids.

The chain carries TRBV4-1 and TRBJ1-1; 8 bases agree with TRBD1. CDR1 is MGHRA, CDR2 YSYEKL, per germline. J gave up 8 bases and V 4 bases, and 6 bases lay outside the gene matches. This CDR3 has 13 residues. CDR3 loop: CASSRGQGGEAFF. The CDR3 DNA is TGCGCCAGCAGCCGCGGACAGGGCGGAGAAGCTTTCTTT.

The CDR3 region has the DNA TGTGCCTGGAGTGTACTGTTCCCGAACACCGGGGAGCTGTTTTTT. Translation: CAWSVLFPNTGELFF. The rearrangement joins TRBV30 to TRBJ2-2; no firm D call. V lost 0 bases to trimming and J lost 0 bases, with 8 bases between them. The CDR3 has 15 amino acids. Germline V gives CDR1 GTSNPN, CDR2 SVGIG (reference sequence).

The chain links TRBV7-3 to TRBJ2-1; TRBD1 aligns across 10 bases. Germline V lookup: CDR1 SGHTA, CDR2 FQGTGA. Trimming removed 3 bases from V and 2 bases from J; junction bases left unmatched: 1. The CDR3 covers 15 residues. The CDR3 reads CASSFDRGPYNEQFF. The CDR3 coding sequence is TGTGCCAGCAGCTTTGACAGGGGGCCCTACAATGAGCAGTTCTTC.

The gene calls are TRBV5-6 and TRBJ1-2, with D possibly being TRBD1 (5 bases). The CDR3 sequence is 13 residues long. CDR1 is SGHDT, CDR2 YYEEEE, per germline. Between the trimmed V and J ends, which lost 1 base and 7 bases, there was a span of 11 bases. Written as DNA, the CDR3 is TGTGCCAGCAGCTTGTCAGCAGGGCCTGGCTACACCTTC. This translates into CASSLSAGPGYTF.

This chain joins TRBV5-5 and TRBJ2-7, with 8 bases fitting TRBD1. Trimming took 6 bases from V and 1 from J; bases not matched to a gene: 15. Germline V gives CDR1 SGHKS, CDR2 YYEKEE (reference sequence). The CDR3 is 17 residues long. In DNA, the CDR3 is TGTGCCAGCAAGGACAGGGTCACGGGCGGGTCGTCCTACGAGCAGTACTTC. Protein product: CASKDRVTGGSSYEQYF.

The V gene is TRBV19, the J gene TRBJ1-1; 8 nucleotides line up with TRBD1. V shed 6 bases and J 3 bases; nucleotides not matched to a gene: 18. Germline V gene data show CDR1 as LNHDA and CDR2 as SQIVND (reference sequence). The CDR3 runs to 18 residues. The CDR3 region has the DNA TGTGCCAGTAGCCCCCTCGGGACAGGAGTCTTCACCTACACTGAAGCTTTCTTT. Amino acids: CASSPLGTGVFTYTEAFF.

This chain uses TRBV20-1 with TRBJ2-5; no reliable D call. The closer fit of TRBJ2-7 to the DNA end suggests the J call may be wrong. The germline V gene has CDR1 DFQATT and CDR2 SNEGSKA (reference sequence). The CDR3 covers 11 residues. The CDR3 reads CSARLSYEQYF. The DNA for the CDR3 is TGCAGTGCTAGATTGTCCTACGAGCAGTACTTC.

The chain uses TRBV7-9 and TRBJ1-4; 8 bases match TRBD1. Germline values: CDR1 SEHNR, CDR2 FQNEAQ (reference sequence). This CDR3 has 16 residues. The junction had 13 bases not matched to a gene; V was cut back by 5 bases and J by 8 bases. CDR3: CASSRMDRDRYEKLFF. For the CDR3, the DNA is TGTGCCAGCAGCCGTATGGACAGGGATAGATACGAAAAACTGTTTTTT.

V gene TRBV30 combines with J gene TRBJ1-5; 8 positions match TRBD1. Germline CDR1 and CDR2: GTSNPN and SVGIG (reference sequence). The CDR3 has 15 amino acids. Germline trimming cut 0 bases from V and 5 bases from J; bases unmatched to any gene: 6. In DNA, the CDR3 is TGTGCCTGGAGTGTACGGGCAGGGGGCGATCAGCCCCAGCATTTT. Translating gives CAWSVRAGGDQPQHF.

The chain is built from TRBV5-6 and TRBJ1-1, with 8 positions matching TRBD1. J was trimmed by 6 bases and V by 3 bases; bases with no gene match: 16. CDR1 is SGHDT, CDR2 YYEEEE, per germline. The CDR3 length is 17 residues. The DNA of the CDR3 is TGTGCCAGCAGCTCCCGCCGATCCGGGACAGGTGATGCTGAAGCTTTCTTT. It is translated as CASSSRRSGTGDAEAFF.

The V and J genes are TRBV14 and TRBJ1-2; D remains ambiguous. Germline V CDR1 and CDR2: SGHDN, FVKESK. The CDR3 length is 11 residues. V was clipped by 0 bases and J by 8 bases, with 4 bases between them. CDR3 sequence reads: CASSQDSGYTF. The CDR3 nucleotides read TGTGCCAGCAGCCAAGATTCCGGCTACACCTTC.

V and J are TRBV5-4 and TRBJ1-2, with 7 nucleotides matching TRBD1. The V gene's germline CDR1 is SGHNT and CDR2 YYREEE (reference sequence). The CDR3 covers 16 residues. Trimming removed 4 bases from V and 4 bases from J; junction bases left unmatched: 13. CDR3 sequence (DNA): TGTGCCAGCAGCCCTCCTCCGGGACAGAGATCCTATGGCTACACCTTC. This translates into CASSPPPGQRSYGYTF.

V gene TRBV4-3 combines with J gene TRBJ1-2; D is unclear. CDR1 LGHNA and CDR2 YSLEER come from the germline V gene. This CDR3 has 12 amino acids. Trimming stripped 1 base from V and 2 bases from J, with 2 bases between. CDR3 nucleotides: TGCGCCAGCAGCCAAGGAAACTATGGCTACACCTTC. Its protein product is CASSQGNYGYTF.

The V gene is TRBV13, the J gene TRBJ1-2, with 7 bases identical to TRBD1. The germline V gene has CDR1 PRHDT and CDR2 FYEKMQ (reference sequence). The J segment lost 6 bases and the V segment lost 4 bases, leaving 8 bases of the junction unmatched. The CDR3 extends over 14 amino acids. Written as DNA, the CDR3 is TGTGCCAGCAGCTGGATCCGGGACAGAAATGGCTACACCTTC. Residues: CASSWIRDRNGYTF.

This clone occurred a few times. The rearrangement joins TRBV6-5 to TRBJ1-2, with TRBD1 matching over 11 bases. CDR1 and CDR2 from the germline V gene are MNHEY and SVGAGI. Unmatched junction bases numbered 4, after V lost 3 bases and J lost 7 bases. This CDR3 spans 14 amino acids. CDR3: CASSYTDRGLGYTF. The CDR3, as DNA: TGTGCCAGCAGTTATACGGACAGGGGGCTTGGCTACACCTTC.

The CDR3, as DNA: TGCGCCAGCAGCCCCAGGGGGGGGCTTGGGACTGAAGCTTTCTTT. Encoded protein: CASSPRGGLGTEAFF. The chain combines TRBV5-1 with TRBJ1-1, with 7 bases that match TRBD1. The CDR3 loop spans 15 amino acids. The J segment lost 5 bases and the V segment lost 4 bases, leaving 11 bases of the junction unmatched. Germline V lookup: CDR1 SGHRS, CDR2 YFSETQ.

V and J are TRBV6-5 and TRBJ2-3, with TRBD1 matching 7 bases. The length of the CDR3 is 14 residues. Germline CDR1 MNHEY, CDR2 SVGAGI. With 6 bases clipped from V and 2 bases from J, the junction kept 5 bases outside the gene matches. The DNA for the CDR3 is TGTGCCAGCAGCGGGACAGCATACACAGATACGCAGTATTTT. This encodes CASSGTAYTDTQYF.

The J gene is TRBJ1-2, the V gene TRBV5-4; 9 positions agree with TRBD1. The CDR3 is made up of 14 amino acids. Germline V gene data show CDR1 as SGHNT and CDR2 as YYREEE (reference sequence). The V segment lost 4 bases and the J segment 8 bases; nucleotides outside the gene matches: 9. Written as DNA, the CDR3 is TGTGCCAGCAGCCCGGGACAGGGCCTGTTCGGCTACACCTTC. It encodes CASSPGQGLFGYTF. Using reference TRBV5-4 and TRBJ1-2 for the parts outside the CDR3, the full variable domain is ETGVTQSPTHLIKTRGQQVTLRCSSQSGHNTVSWYQQALGQGPQFIFQYYREEENGRGNFPPRFSGLQFPNYSSELNVNALELDDSALYLCASSPGQGLFGYTFGSGTRLTVV.

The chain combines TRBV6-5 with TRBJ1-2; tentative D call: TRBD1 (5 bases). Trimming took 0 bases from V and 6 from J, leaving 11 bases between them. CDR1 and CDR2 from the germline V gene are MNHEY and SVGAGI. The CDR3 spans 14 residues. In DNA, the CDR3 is TGTGCCAGCAGTTACTCCGCAGGGTCGAATGGCTACACCTTC. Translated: CASSYSAGSNGYTF.

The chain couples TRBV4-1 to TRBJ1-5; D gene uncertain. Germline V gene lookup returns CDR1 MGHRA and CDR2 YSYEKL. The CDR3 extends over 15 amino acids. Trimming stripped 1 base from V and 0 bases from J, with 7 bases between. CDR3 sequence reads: CASSQVGLSNQPQHF. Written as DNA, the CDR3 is TGCGCCAGCAGCCAAGTGGGCCTTAGCAATCAGCCCCAGCATTTT.

The CDR3 sequence is CASSPRTANQPQHF. CDR3 DNA: TGTGCCAGCAGCCCCCGGACAGCTAATCAGCCCCAGCATTTT. The genes are TRBV7-9 and TRBJ1-5; possible D gene TRBD1, 6 bases. Germline V gives CDR1 SEHNR, CDR2 FQNEAQ (reference sequence). V dropped 5 bases and J dropped 4 bases, with 12 bases sitting between them. This CDR3 comprises 14 residues.

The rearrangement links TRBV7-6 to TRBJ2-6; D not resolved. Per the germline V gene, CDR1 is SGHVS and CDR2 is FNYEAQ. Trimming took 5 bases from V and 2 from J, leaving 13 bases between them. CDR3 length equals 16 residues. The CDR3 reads CASSLERQAGANVLTF. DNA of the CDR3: TGTGCCAGCAGCCTAGAACGGCAGGCTGGGGCCAACGTCCTGACTTTC.

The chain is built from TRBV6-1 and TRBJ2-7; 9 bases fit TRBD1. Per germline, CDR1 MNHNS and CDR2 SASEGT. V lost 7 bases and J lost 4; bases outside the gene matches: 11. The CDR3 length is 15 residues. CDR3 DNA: TGTGCCAGCAAAAATACAGGGGGCAAGGTATACGAGCAGTACTTC. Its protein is CASKNTGGKVYEQYF.

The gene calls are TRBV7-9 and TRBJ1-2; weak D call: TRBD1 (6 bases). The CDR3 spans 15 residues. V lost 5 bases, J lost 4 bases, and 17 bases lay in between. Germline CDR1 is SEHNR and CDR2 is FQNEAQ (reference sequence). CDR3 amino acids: CASSESGGLVYGYTF. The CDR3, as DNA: TGTGCCAGCAGCGAAAGCGGGGGGCTTGTCTATGGCTACACCTTC.

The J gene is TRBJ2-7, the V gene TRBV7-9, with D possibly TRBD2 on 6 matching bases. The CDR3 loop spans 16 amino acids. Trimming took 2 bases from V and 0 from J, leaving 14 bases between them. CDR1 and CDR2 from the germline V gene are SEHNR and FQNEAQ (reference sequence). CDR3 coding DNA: TGTGCCAGCAGCTTATTGGGAGGATCTGGCTCCTACGAGCAGTACTTC. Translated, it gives CASSLLGGSGSYEQYF.

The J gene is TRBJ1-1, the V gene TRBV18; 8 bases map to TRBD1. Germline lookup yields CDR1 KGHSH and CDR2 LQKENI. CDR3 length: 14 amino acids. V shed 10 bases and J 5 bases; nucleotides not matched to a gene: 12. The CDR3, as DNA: TGTGCCACCGAACCTCAGGGGGCGCAGACTGAAGCTTTCTTT. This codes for CATEPQGAQTEAFF.